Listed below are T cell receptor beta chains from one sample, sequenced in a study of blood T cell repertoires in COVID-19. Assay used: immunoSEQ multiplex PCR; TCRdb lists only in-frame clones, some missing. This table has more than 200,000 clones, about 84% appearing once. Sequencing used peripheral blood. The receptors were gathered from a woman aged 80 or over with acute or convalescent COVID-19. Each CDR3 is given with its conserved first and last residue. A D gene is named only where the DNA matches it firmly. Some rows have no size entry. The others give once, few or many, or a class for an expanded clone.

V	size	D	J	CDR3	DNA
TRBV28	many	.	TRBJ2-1	CASRGTSSYNEQFF	TGTGCCAGCAGGGGGACTTCCTCCTACAATGAGCAGTTCTTC
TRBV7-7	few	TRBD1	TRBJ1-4	CASSLTTGPNEKLFF	TGTGCCAGCAGCTTAACGACAGGGCCTAATGAAAAACTGTTTTTT
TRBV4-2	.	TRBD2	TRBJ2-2	CASSQVLAGANTGELFF	TGTGCCAGCAGCCAAGTCCTAGCGGGGGCGAACACCGGGGAGCTGTTTTTT
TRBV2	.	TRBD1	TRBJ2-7	CASTRTGDDEQYF	TGTGCCAGCACCCGGACAGGCGACGACGAGCAGTACTTC
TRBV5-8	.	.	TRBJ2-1	CASSFRRAGPKKFF	TGTGCCAGCAGCTTTCGTCGAGCGGGCCCCAAAAAATTCTTC
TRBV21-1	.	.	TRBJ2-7	CASSPEAGQGYHEQYF	TGTGCCAGCAGCCCCGAGGCCGGACAGGGTTATCACGAGCAGTACTTC
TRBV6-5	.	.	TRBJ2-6	CASKGEAGANVLTF	TGTGCCAGCAAGGGGGAAGCTGGGGCCAACGTCCTGACTTTC
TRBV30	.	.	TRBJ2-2	CASQGWNTGELFF	TGTGCCTCCCAGGGGTGGAACACCGGGGAGCTGTTTTTT
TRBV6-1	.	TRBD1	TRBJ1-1	CASSEIGQGVTEAFF	TGTGCCAGCAGTGAAATTGGACAGGGGGTCACTGAAGCTTTCTTT
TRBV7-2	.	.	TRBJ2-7	CASSLDAGTYEQYF	TGTGCCAGCAGCTTAGATGCGGGCACCTACGAGCAGTACTTC
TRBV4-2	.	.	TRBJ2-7	CASSQAQGGYEQYF	TGTGCCAGCAGCCAAGCTCAGGGTGGCTACGAGCAGTACTTC
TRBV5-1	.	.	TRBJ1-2	CASSLGVGYGYTF	TGCGCCAGCAGCTTAGGGGTTGGGTATGGCTACACCTTC
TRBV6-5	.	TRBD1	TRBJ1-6	CASRAGTEDSPLHF	TGTGCCAGCAGGGCCGGGACAGAAGATTCACCCCTCCACTTT